The clone carrying this T cell receptor beta chain appeared once. The target antigen is unknown. These data originate in a study of cytomegalovirus exposure and HLA in healthy donors. Findings of the study overall: A prior analysis recorded that most TCR beta V segments were productive about 90% or about 30% of the time. Analysis was carried out at a later point, and it linked a missense DCLRE1C variant to TCR beta V- and J-gene trimming.

Trimming cost V 5 bases and J 1 base; bases outside gene matches: 6. Germline lookup yields CDR1 MDHEN and CDR2 SYDVKM. CDR3 length: 16 amino acids. The PCR contained 60 Vbeta and 13 Jbeta primers. Generated by immunoSEQ multiplex PCR, the TCRdb table keeps only in-frame clones and is missing some. This table has about 160,000 clones, around 80% appearing once. Likely unrecorded immune exposures existed in these nominally healthy donors. The receptor's source is a male donor in good health and CMV-seronegative. The chain recombines TRBV28 with TRBJ2-4; 9 nucleotides align to TRBD1. Sample: PBMCs. The CDR3 sequence: CASSPETGGAKNIQYF. DNA of the CDR3: TGTGCCAGCAGTCCAGAGACAGGGGGGGCCAAAAACATTCAGTACTTC.